This T cell receptor (beta chain) was found in a study of T cells in Graves' hyperthyroidism and ophthalmopathy (dated by TCRdb to the late 2010s). A note on the overall study: TCR V-J signatures able to tell the groups apart were searched for in a discovery cohort of 90 to 100 patients, of whom more than 40 had Graves' ophthalmopathy and about 60 had stable Graves' hyperthyroidism. Prospective prediction of ophthalmopathy was tested in an independent validation cohort of approximately 18 hyperthyroidism patients and 17 patients who later progressed to ophthalmopathy. The 90 or so discovery patients were randomly split 7:3 into training and test sets. In over five Graves' hyperthyroidism patients, the study also compared T-cell repertoires from thyroid tissue with T-cell repertoires from blood. Once sampling was done, hyperthyroidism patients were given methimazole at a starting dose of 30 mg daily, whereas ophthalmopathy patients were given high-dose intravenous methylprednisolone. According to the paper, TCR Vbeta CDR3 sequencing was carried out on 135 peripheral blood samples, which came from under 50 ophthalmopathy, 75 or so hyperthyroidism and approximately 17 progressor patients. Results and caveats for the whole study, not just this receptor: During validation, the model predicted progression to ophthalmopathy a median of around 7 months ahead of onset, with around 71% sensitivity and under 85% specificity. Ophthalmopathy was separated from stable hyperthyroidism by a 13 V-J signature model, with approximately 90% sensitivity and approximately 84% specificity obtained in cross-validation and 80%/75% obtained in testing. Sample size was not statistically predetermined, and investigators were not blinded to group allocation. Most expanded thyroid clonotypes (frequency above 0.001) were also found in blood, which suggests that blood repertoires may mirror thyroid immune responses.

According to the germline V gene, CDR1 reads SGHRS and CDR2 reads YFSETQ. The CDR3 runs 12 residues from the cysteine to the phenylalanine. The entry retains the CDR3 DNA only, 36 bases that are in frame from base 1. Patients with uncontrolled infections, other autoimmune diseases, pregnancy or lactation were excluded. Diagnoses were based on clinical symptoms, serum thyroxine and TRAb, thyroid ultrasound and orbital computed tomography. Total RNA was extracted with Trizol reagent, and quality was checked on an Agilent 2100 Bioanalyzer. A note on this clonotype: Its antigen has not been determined. At one end the junction does not follow the germline gene, possibly because of a read error.

The TCR beta CDR3 regions were amplified from RNA transcripts. The first round of RT-PCR for the TCR CDR3 was performed with the HTBI primer set and the Qiagen OneStep RT-PCR kit. A second multiplex PCR round built the libraries, followed by size selection and purification. Sequencing of the libraries was done on an Illumina HiSeq2000 using paired-end 100 bp reads. In the authors' own workflow: SOAPnuke was used to process the raw data, removing reads that contained adapters or uncalled bases, had a mean Phred below 15, or lacked an exact match to the constant primer or identifier. High-quality paired reads were merged using COPE v1.2.5, and each unique nucleotide sequence was defined as a clonotype. MiTCR v1.1 was used to align clonotypes to the IMGT TRBV, TRBD and TRBJ reference segments. The analysis was restricted to V-J combinations with a frequency above 0.0001, which together covered 99.2% of the repertoires. The TCS score was defined as F50 (clonal expansion) divided by E x V (chaos), with BLOSUM62-based TCRdist calculated between CDR3 peptides within each V-J. Welch's t-statistics and random forest reduced some 510 V-J features to about 12, which were used in a naive Bayes classifier (R e1071). Thyroid-blood repertoire similarity was quantified with the Morisita-Horn index. TCRdb applied fastp at Q25 and MiXCR to the public reads, then kept only in-frame beta chains. When rows share a CDR3 protein, they turn into one entry using the most common DNA and genes. In this record, the V and J calls reflect TCRdb's handling and not the investigators' own analysis. Here the sample has about 570,000 distinct CDR3 sequences; just over 45% occur a single time. The top ten constitute around 19% of the sample.

The TCR originated in an adult woman with Graves' disease, either hyperthyroidism or ophthalmopathy (not recorded which). This receptor chain uses TRBV5-1 and TRBJ2-2; D gene: possibly TRBD2, on 5 matching bases. The sequenced material came from peripheral blood or thyroid tissue (not recorded which). In nucleotides, the sequence is TGCGCCAGCAGCCTCAACACCGGGGAGCTGCTTTTT. It translates to CASSLNTGELLF.